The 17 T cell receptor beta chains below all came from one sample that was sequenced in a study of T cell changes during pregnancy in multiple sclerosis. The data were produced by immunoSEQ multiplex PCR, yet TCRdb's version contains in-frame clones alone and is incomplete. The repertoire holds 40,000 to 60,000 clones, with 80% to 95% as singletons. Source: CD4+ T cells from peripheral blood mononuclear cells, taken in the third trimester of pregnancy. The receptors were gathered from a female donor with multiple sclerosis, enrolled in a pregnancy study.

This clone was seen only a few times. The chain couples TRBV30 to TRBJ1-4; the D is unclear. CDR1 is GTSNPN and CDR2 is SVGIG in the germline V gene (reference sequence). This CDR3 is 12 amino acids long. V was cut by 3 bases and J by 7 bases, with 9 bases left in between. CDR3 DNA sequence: TGTGCCTGGAGCCAGACGGGTGAAAAACTGTTTTTT. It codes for CAWSQTGEKLFF. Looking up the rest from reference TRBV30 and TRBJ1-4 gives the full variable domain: SQTIHQWPATLVQPVGSPLSLECTVEGTSNPNLYWYRQAAGRGLQLLFYSVGIGQISSEVPQNLSASRPQDRQFILSSKKLLLSDSGFYLCAWSQTGEKLFFGSGTQLSVL.

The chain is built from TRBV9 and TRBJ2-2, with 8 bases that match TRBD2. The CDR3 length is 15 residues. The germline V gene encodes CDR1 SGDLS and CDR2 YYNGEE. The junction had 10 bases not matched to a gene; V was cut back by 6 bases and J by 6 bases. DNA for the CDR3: TGTGCCAGCACTAGCGGGCTCCCTTTTGCCGGGGAGCTGTTTTTT. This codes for CASTSGLPFAGELFF.

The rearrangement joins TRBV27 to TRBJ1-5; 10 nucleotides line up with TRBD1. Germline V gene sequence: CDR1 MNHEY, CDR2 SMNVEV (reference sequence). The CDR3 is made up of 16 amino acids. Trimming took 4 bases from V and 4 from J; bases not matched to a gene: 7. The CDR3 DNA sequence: TGTGCCAGCAGTTCCCGGGACAGGGGAGGGAATCAGCCCCAGCATTTT. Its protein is CASSSRDRGGNQPQHF.

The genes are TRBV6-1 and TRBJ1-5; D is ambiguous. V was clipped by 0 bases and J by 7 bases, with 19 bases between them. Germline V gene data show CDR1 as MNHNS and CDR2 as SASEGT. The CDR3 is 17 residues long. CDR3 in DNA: TGTGCCAGCAGTGAAGCGACTAGGGCCCACTTAGGGCAGCCCCAGCATTTT. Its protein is CASSEATRAHLGQPQHF.

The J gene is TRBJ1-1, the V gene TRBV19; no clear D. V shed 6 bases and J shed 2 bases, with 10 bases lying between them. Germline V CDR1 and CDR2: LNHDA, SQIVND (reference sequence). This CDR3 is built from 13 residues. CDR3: CASSAYINTEAFF. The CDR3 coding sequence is TGTGCCAGTAGCGCTTACATAAACACTGAAGCTTTCTTT. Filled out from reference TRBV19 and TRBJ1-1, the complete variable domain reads DGGITQSPKYLFRKEGQNVTLSCEQNLNHDAMYWYRQDPGQGLRLIYYSQIVNDFQKGDIAEGYSVSREKKESFPLTVTSAQKNPTAFYLCASSAYINTEAFFGQGTRLTVV.

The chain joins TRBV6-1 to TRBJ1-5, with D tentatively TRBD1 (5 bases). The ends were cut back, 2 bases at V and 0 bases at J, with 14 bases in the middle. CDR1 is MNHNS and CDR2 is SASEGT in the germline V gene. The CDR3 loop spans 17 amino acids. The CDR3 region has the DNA TGTGCCAGCAGTGAAAAGTACAGGACCGATAGCAATCAGCCCCAGCATTTT. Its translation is CASSEKYRTDSNQPQHF.

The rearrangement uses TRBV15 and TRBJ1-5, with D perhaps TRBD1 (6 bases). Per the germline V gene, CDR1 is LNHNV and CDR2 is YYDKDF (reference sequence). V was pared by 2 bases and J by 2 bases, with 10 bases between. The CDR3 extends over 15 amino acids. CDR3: CATSRPDRRNQPQHF. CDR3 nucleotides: TGTGCCACCAGCAGACCTGACAGGCGCAATCAGCCCCAGCATTTT.

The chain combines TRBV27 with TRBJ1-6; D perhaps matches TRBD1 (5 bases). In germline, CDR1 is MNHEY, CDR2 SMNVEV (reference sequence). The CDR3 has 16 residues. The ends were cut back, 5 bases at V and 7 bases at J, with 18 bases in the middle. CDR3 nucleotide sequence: TGTGCCAGCAGTCCGCTGGGGACTATTGCCAATTCACCCCTCCACTTT. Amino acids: CASSPLGTIANSPLHF.

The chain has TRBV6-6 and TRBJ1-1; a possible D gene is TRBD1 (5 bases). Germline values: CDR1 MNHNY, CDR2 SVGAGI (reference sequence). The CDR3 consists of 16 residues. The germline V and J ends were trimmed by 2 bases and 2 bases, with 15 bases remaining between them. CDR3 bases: TGTGCCAGCAGTTACCTCAGGGCAGAAGGTAACACTGAAGCTTTCTTT. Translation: CASSYLRAEGNTEAFF.

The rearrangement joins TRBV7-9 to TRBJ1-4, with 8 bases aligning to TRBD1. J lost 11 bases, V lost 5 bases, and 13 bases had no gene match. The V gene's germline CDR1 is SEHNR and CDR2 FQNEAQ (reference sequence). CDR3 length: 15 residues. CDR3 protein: CASSPLGQGAVKLFF. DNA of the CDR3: TGTGCCAGCAGCCCACTAGGGCAGGGGGCGGTGAAACTGTTTTTT.

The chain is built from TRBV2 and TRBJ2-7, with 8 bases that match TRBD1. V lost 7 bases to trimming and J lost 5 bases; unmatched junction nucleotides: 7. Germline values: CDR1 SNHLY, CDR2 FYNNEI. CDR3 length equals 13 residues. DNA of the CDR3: TGTGCCAGCAATGACAGGGGATCCCACGAGCAGTACTTC. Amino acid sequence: CASNDRGSHEQYF.

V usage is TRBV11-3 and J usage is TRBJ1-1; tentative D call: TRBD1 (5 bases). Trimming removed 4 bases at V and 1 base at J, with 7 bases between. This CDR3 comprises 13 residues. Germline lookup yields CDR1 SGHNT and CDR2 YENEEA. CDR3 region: CASSSGGNTEAFF. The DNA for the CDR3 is TGTGCCAGCAGCTCCGGGGGGAACACTGAAGCTTTCTTT.

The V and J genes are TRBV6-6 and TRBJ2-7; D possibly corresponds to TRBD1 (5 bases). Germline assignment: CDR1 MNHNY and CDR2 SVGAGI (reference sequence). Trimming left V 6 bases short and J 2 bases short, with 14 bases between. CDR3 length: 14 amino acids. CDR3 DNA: TGTGCCAGCAGATTGACAGTGTTAACCTACGAGCAGTACTTC. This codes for CASRLTVLTYEQYF.

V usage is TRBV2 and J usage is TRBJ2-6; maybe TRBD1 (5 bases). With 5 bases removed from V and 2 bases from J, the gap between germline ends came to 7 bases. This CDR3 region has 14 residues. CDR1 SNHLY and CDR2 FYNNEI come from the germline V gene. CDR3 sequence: CASSIRAGANVLTF. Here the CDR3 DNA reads TGTGCCAGCAGTATCAGGGCTGGGGCCAACGTCCTGACTTTC. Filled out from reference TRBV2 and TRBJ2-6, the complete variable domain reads EPEVTQTPSHQVTQMGQEVILRCVPISNHLYFYWYRQILGQKVEFLVSFYNNEISEKSEIFDDQFSVERPDGSNFTLKIRSTKLEDSAMYFCASSIRAGANVLTFGAGSRLTVL.

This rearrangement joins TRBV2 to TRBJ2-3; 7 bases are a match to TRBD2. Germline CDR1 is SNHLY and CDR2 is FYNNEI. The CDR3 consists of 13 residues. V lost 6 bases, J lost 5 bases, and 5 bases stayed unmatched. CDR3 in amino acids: CASRGGGVDTQYF. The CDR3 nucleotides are TGTGCCAGCAGAGGCGGGGGAGTAGATACGCAGTATTTT. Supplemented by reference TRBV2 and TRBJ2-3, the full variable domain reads EPEVTQTPSHQVTQMGQEVILRCVPISNHLYFYWYRQILGQKVEFLVSFYNNEISEKSEIFDDQFSVERPDGSNFTLKIRSTKLEDSAMYFCASRGGGVDTQYFGPGTRLTVL.

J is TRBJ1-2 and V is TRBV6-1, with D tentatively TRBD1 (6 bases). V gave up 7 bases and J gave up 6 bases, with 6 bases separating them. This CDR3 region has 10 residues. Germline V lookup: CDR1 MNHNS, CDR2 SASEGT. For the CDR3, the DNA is TGTGCCAGCAAGGGGGATGGCTACACCTTC. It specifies CASKGDGYTF.

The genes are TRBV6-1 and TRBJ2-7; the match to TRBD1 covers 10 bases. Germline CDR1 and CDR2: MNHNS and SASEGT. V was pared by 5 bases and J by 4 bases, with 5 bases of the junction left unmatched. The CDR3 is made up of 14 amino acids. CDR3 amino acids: CASSRGQGIYEQYF. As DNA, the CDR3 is TGTGCCAGCAGTCGGGGACAGGGGATTTACGAGCAGTACTTC.